The 27 T cell receptor beta chains reported below all come from one sample, sequenced in a study of T cell responses to AZD1222 COVID-19 vaccine. Some clones are missing from TCRdb's copy, which holds only in-frame ones; the method was immunoSEQ multiplex PCR. The repertoire consists of almost 95,000 clones, with around 85% occurring once and the leading ten covering roughly 4.3%. Sequenced here: peripheral blood, sampled 28 days after the second AZD1222 dose. These receptors were taken from an adult who received the AZD1222 COVID-19 vaccine.

The rearrangement joins TRBV7-2 to TRBJ2-5, with D unclear. The V gene's germline CDR1 is SGHTA and CDR2 FQGNSA. V was shortened by 4 bases and J by 5 bases, with 11 bases between the two germline ends. The CDR3 covers 13 residues. CDR3 coding DNA: TGTGCCAGCAGCTCGGACCATAAGGAGACCCAGTACTTC. It translates to CASSSDHKETQYF.

This clone was observed a handful of times. J is TRBJ2-1 and V is TRBV24-1, with D possibly matching TRBD1 (6 bases). The V end lost 4 bases, the J end lost 6 bases, and 24 bases lay between the germline ends. The germline CDR1 and CDR2 sequences are KGHDR and SFDVKD. The CDR3 consists of 18 residues. The CDR3 DNA reads as TGTGCCACCAGTGAGGTTGGACGGGGCTCAGGGGCCGGCAATGAGCAGTTCTTC. Its translation is CATSEVGRGSGAGNEQFF.

V is TRBV6-1 and J is TRBJ2-6; the D gene is possibly TRBD1 (6 bases). Trimming shortened V by 1 base and J by 2 bases, and 6 bases separated the two germline ends. This CDR3 has 15 amino acids. Germline CDR1 MNHNS, CDR2 SASEGT. CDR3 protein: CASSEGTAGANVLTF. Written as DNA, the CDR3 is TGTGCCAGCAGTGAAGGGACAGCTGGGGCCAACGTCCTGACTTTC.

The rearrangement joins TRBV6-1 to TRBJ2-7; 7 bases line up with TRBD1. The CDR3 extends over 13 amino acids. The germline V gene has CDR1 MNHNS and CDR2 SASEGT. With V trimmed by 3 bases and J by 6 bases, 5 bases remained unmatched. CDR3 in amino acids: CASSETGPSEQYF. The DNA of the CDR3 is TGTGCCAGCAGTGAGACAGGGCCCTCCGAGCAGTACTTC.

The chain is built from TRBV27 and TRBJ2-7, with TRBD2 as a possible D gene (6 bases). Germline-derived CDR1 and CDR2 are MNHEY and SMNVEV (reference sequence). There are 15 residues in the CDR3. V lost 2 bases and J 2 bases, leaving 13 bases between the germline ends. The CDR3 loop is CASSLASSDAYEQYF. In DNA, the CDR3 is TGTGCCAGCAGTTTAGCGTCTAGCGATGCCTACGAGCAGTACTTC.

V usage is TRBV24-1 and J usage is TRBJ1-1; TRBD1 is a possible D gene (6 bases). The germline V and J ends were trimmed by 3 bases and 3 bases, with 13 bases remaining between them. The germline CDR1 and CDR2 sequences are KGHDR and SFDVKD. This CDR3 is built from 15 residues. CDR3 loop: CATSDSRQVYTEAFF. The CDR3 nucleotides are TGTGCCACCAGTGATAGTCGACAGGTGTACACTGAAGCTTTCTTT.

In its sample, this clone was seen once. This chain joins TRBV18 and TRBJ2-5; D is perhaps TRBD1 (6 bases). V was clipped by 1 base and J by 5 bases, with 8 bases between them. CDR1 is KGHSH, CDR2 LQKENI, per germline. The length of the CDR3 is 13 residues. CDR3 protein: CASSPLGAETQYF. The CDR3 coding sequence is TGTGCCAGCTCACCACTGGGGGCGGAGACCCAGTACTTC.

The chain links TRBV19 to TRBJ1-5, with TRBD1 matching 10 bases. V shed 4 bases and J 2 bases; nucleotides not matched to a gene: 8. Germline-derived CDR1 and CDR2 are LNHDA and SQIVND (reference sequence). The CDR3 length is 17 residues. This chain's CDR3 is CASSSRTGGIGNQPQHF. The CDR3 bases are TGTGCCAGTAGTAGCCGGACAGGGGGGATCGGCAATCAGCCCCAGCATTTT.

The chain uses TRBV19 and TRBJ1-5; D uncertain. Germline V gives CDR1 LNHDA, CDR2 SQIVND (reference sequence). This CDR3 is built from 13 residues. V lost 7 bases and J 2 bases, leaving 9 bases between the germline ends. DNA of the CDR3: TGTGCCAGTAATAGAAGGGGCAATCAGCCCCAGCATTTT. Protein product: CASNRRGNQPQHF.

The CDR3 DNA reads TGCGCCAGCAGCTTCGGACAGGGGACGAACACTGAAGCTTTCTTT. It is translated as CASSFGQGTNTEAFF. The genes are TRBV5-1 and TRBJ1-1; 9 bases are shared with TRBD1. The V gene's germline CDR1 is SGHRS and CDR2 YFSETQ. The CDR3 loop spans 15 amino acids. Unmatched junction bases numbered 3, after V lost 2 bases and J lost 1 base.

The chain uses TRBV14 and TRBJ2-7; perhaps D is TRBD1 or TRBD2 (6 bases each). Germline V gene data show CDR1 as SGHDN and CDR2 as FVKESK. The CDR3 is 15 amino acids. The V and J ends lost 4 bases and 0 bases respectively, with 13 bases between them. CDR3 sequence: CASSPTGALSYEQYF. The CDR3 DNA reads TGTGCCAGCAGCCCGACGGGGGCCCTCTCCTACGAGCAGTACTTC.

The chain uses TRBV6-5 and TRBJ2-1; 9 bases align to TRBD1. Germline V gene lookup returns CDR1 MNHEY and CDR2 SVGAGI. J lost 2 bases, V lost 6 bases, and 5 bases had no gene match. The CDR3 length is 15 residues. CDR3 sequence: CASRRTGGPYNEQFF. The CDR3 region has the DNA TGTGCCAGCAGGCGAACAGGGGGCCCCTACAATGAGCAGTTCTTC.

This clone was counted once. The chain has TRBV20-1 and TRBJ1-5; possibly TRBD1 for D (5 bases). Trimming took off 3 bases at V and 3 bases at J, with 9 bases between the two ends. This CDR3 is built from 13 residues. CDR1 is DFQATT and CDR2 is SNEGSKA in the germline V gene (reference sequence). This CDR3 is CSASQGANQPQHF. CDR3 sequence (DNA): TGCAGTGCTAGTCAGGGTGCCAATCAGCCCCAGCATTTT.

V usage is TRBV10-2 and J usage is TRBJ1-6; D remains ambiguous. The V gene lost 3 bases and the J gene lost 8 bases, with 14 bases spanning the gap. Germline CDR1 and CDR2: WSHSY and SAAADI. The CDR3 is 15 amino acids. The DNA for the CDR3 is TGCGCCAGCAGTGACGGGCCGGGGAAAGATTCACCCCTCCACTTT. Its translation: CASSDGPGKDSPLHF.

The J gene is TRBJ2-3, the V gene TRBV7-9, with D hard to call. Per germline, CDR1 SEHNR and CDR2 FQNEAQ (reference sequence). This CDR3 comprises 13 residues. Trimming removed 7 bases from V and 2 bases from J, with 10 bases in between. This chain's CDR3 is CASKPGDTDTQYF. The CDR3 nucleotides are TGTGCCAGCAAGCCCGGAGACACAGATACGCAGTATTTT.

This sequence joins TRBV3-1 (or the pseudogene TRBV3-2) and TRBJ1-2; TRBD1 might be the D (5 bases). V lost 4 bases, J lost 7 bases, and 19 bases lay in between. The CDR3 loop spans 15 amino acids. The V gene's germline CDR1 is LGHDT and CDR2 YNNKEL (reference sequence). CDR3 nucleotides: TGTGCCAGCAGCCCCGCGGGTGCGGGGACCGGTGGCTACACCTTC. Translated: CASSPAGAGTGGYTF.

The CDR3 loop is CASSLDRFYGYTF. CDR3 DNA: TGTGCCAGCAGCCTAGACAGGTTTTATGGCTACACCTTC. V gene TRBV7-3 combines with J gene TRBJ1-2; maybe TRBD1 (6 bases). Germline assignment: CDR1 SGHTA and CDR2 FQGTGA. Trimming shortened V by 5 bases and J by 5 bases, and 12 bases separated the two germline ends. CDR3 length equals 13 residues.

This chain joins TRBV19 and TRBJ2-4, with 13 bases aligning to TRBD2. After removal of 6 bases from V and 1 base from J, the junction contained 6 bases not matched to a gene. The CDR3 consists of 17 residues. Per germline, CDR1 LNHDA and CDR2 SQIVND (reference sequence). The CDR3 DNA sequence: TGTGCCAGTAGGCTGACTAGCGGGAGGTTGGCCAAAAACATTCAGTACTTC. It encodes CASRLTSGRLAKNIQYF.

J is TRBJ2-1 and V is TRBV18; 8 bases line up with TRBD2. V shed 1 base, J shed 9 bases, and the junction held 8 bases outside the gene matches. Germline CDR1 KGHSH, CDR2 LQKENI. The CDR3 length is 15 residues. The CDR3 DNA reads TGTGCCAGCTCACCACAGGGAAGCGGGGGAAGTGAGCAGTTCTTC. Translation gives CASSPQGSGGSEQFF.

The CDR3 DNA follows: TGCAGTGCTAGTGTAGGTCAATACGAGCAGTACTTC. Protein: CSASVGQYEQYF. V usage is TRBV20-1 and J usage is TRBJ2-7; no definite D call. This CDR3 contains 12 residues. The V gene lost 3 bases and the J gene lost 4 bases, with 10 bases spanning the gap. Germline V gives CDR1 DFQATT, CDR2 SNEGSKA (reference sequence).

The chain uses TRBV6-5 and TRBJ2-5, with D unclear. The CDR3 contains 13 residues. Germline CDR1 reads MNHEY; CDR2 reads SVGAGI. Trimming removed 6 bases at V and 8 bases at J, with 16 bases between. The CDR3 reads CASSLGIQDTQYF. The CDR3 coding sequence is TGTGCCAGCAGCCTCGGTATTCAGGATACCCAGTACTTC.

This clone was detected a few times. The chain recombines TRBV3-1 (or the pseudogene TRBV3-2) with TRBJ1-4; possibly TRBD1 for D (5 bases). V lost 4 bases and J 5 bases, leaving 14 bases between the germline ends. The CDR3 has 15 residues. Per germline, CDR1 LGHDT and CDR2 YNNKEL (reference sequence). The CDR3: CASSLRGTHNEKLFF. The CDR3 bases are TGTGCCAGCAGCCTAAGAGGGACCCACAATGAAAAACTGTTTTTT.

This chain joins TRBV7-6 and TRBJ2-7, with 13 nucleotides matching TRBD2. The length of the CDR3 is 20 residues. J lost 4 bases, V lost 4 bases, and 19 bases had no gene match. CDR1 is SGHVS and CDR2 is FNYEAQ in the germline V gene. As DNA, the CDR3 is TGTGCCAGCAGCTCAACGCCGGGACTAGCGGGATATCTCCCAAATTACGAGCAGTACTTC. Its protein product is CASSSTPGLAGYLPNYEQYF.

V and J are TRBV18 and TRBJ1-4, with D unclear. V lost 3 bases and J lost 8, with 16 bases in between. Germline CDR1 and CDR2: KGHSH and LQKENI. The CDR3 has 15 residues. The CDR3 region is CASSPDAGEKEKLFF. The CDR3 nucleotides are TGTGCCAGCTCACCGGACGCCGGGGAGAAGGAAAAACTGTTTTTT.

This rearrangement joins TRBV4-1 to TRBJ2-7, with D maybe TRBD2 (5 bases). V lost 5 bases to trimming and J lost 5 bases, with 19 bases between them. CDR3 length equals 15 residues. Germline CDR1 and CDR2: MGHRA and YSYEKL. In nucleotides, the CDR3 is TGCGCCAGCAGCGACAAAATGTTCCCCGGGGACGAGCAGTACTTC. Residues: CASSDKMFPGDEQYF.

This clone has just one count. The chain is built from TRBV9 and TRBJ2-1; 12 bases map to TRBD2. Per the germline V gene, CDR1 is SGDLS and CDR2 is YYNGEE. The length of the CDR3 is 20 residues. V lost 2 bases, J lost 0 bases, and 12 bases stayed unmatched. CDR3 sequence: CASSVPRGLAGGSSYNEQFF. The CDR3 DNA follows: TGTGCCAGCAGCGTCCCCCGAGGGCTAGCGGGGGGGAGCTCCTACAATGAGCAGTTCTTC. The entire variable domain, with the rest obtained from reference TRBV9 and TRBJ2-1, is as follows: DSGVTQTPKHLITATGQRVTLRCSPRSGDLSVYWYQQSLDQGLQFLIQYYNGEERAKGNILERFSAQQFPDLHSELNLSSLELGDSALYFCASSVPRGLAGGSSYNEQFFGPGTRLTVL.

The rearrangement links TRBV5-1 to TRBJ2-6; D unclear. V lost 2 bases to trimming and J lost 3 bases, with 6 bases between them. CDR1 SGHRS and CDR2 YFSETQ come from the germline V gene. The CDR3 consists of 14 residues. Here the CDR3 DNA reads TGCGCCAGCAGCTTAAGCGATGGGGCCAACGTCCTGACTTTC. Its protein product is CASSLSDGANVLTF.